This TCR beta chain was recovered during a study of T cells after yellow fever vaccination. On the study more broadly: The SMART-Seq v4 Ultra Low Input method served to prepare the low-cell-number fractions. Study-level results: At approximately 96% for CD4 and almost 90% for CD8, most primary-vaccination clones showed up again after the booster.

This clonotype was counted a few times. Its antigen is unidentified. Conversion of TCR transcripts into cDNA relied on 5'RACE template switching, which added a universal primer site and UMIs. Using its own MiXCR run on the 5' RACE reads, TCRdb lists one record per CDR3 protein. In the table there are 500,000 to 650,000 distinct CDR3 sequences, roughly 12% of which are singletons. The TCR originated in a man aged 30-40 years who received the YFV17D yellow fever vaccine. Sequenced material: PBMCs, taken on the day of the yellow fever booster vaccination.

In DNA, the CDR3 is TGTGCCAGCCTCCTTTCTGAAGGGTACACCGGGGAGCTGTTTTTT. Translation gives CASLLSEGYTGELFF. The chain combines TRBV6-1 with TRBJ2-2; D unresolved. The CDR3 runs 15 residues. V shed 8 bases and J shed 3 bases, with 16 bases lying between them. From germline, CDR1 is MNHNS and CDR2 SASEGT.